The 23 T cell receptor beta chains listed next were all sequenced from one sample in a study of identifying expanded T cells in peripheral blood. Repertoires were generated with immunoSEQ multiplex PCR, while TCRdb's copy carries only in-frame clones and drops some. The sample holds 80,000 to 90,000 clones, about 90% seen once. Sequenced: blood. The receptors come from a person aged 18-70 years in good health.

The chain uses TRBV7-3 and TRBJ1-1, with no clear D. The CDR3 consists of 15 residues. Trimming pared 2 bases from V and 4 bases from J, leaving 14 bases between. CDR1 is SGHTA, CDR2 FQGTGA, per germline. The CDR3 here is CASSLHNFAGTEAFF. CDR3 nucleotide sequence: TGTGCCAGCAGCTTACATAATTTCGCTGGCACTGAAGCTTTCTTT.

The rearrangement uses TRBV6-5 and TRBJ2-7; TRBD1 matches at 10 bases. Germline-derived CDR1 and CDR2 are MNHEY and SVGAGI. The CDR3 is made up of 13 amino acids. The J segment lost 6 bases and the V segment lost 1 base, leaving 0 bases of the junction unmatched. Here the CDR3 reads CASSYWDRGEQYF. The CDR3 bases are TGTGCCAGCAGTTACTGGGACAGGGGCGAGCAGTACTTC.

The V gene is TRBV7-9, the J gene TRBJ2-3; the match to TRBD1 covers 7 bases. Trimming took 5 bases from V and 1 from J; bases not matched to a gene: 6. Germline lookup yields CDR1 SEHNR and CDR2 FQNEAQ (reference sequence). There are 15 residues in the CDR3. CDR3 nucleotide sequence: TGTGCCAGCAGCGCTACAGGGGTGGGCACAGATACGCAGTATTTT. Translated, it gives CASSATGVGTDTQYF. The whole variable domain, filled in from reference TRBV7-9 and TRBJ2-3, reads DTGVSQNPRHKITKRGQNVTFRCDPISEHNRLYWYRQTLGQGPEFLTYFQNEAQLEKSRLLSDRFSAERPKGSFSTLEIQRTEQGDSAMYLCASSATGVGTDTQYFGPGTRLTVL.

This CDR3 reads CASSQDHTGEGGELFF. The CDR3 nucleotides are TGCGCCAGCAGCCAAGATCACACAGGGGAGGGCGGGGAGCTGTTTTTT. The chain combines TRBV4-3 with TRBJ2-2, with D possibly called TRBD1 or TRBD2 (7 bases each). V lost 0 bases to trimming and J lost 7 bases, with 15 bases between them. Germline CDR1 is LGHNA and CDR2 is YSLEER. CDR3 size: 16 residues.

The rearrangement joins TRBV29-1 to TRBJ2-7; D perhaps matches TRBD1 (6 bases). V shed 6 bases and J shed 2 bases, with 20 bases lying between them. Per germline, CDR1 SQVTM and CDR2 ANQGSEA. This CDR3 spans 15 amino acids. The CDR3 nucleotides are TGCAGCGTAAAGACGGGACACCCAGGGCCCTACGAGCAGTACTTC. It yields the protein CSVKTGHPGPYEQYF.

The chain has TRBV5-1 and TRBJ2-2; D unclear. The germline V gene encodes CDR1 SGHRS and CDR2 YFSETQ. Between the trimmed V and J ends, which lost 4 bases and 5 bases, there was a span of 18 bases. This CDR3 is built from 16 residues. The DNA of the CDR3 is TGCGCCAGCAGCCTCGGGCCAGCAGTAGAAACCGGGGAGCTGTTTTTT. This sequence encodes CASSLGPAVETGELFF.

The rearrangement links TRBV6-1 to TRBJ1-3; D is perhaps TRBD1 (5 bases). CDR1 MNHNS and CDR2 SASEGT come from the germline V gene. Trimming shortened V by 5 bases and J by 0 bases, and 8 bases separated the two germline ends. CDR3 size: 14 residues. CDR3: CASSSGLSGNTIYF. The CDR3 DNA reads as TGTGCCAGCAGTTCAGGGCTCTCTGGAAACACCATATATTTT.

The chain uses TRBV7-2 and TRBJ2-7, with D possibly matching TRBD1 (6 bases). The germline V and J ends were trimmed by 2 bases and 3 bases, with 8 bases remaining between them. This CDR3 spans 13 amino acids. Germline CDR1 reads SGHTA; CDR2 reads FQGNSA. In nucleotides, the CDR3 is TGTGCCAGCAGCTTAAACAGGGACTACGAGCAGTACTTC. It is translated as CASSLNRDYEQYF.

The chain is built from TRBV15 and TRBJ1-5; no firm D call. The CDR3 is made up of 13 amino acids. V gave up 1 base and J gave up 7 bases, with 8 bases separating them. Germline values: CDR1 LNHNV, CDR2 YYDKDF (reference sequence). The CDR3 nucleotides read TGTGCCACCAGCAGAGTCTTAAACCAGCCCCAGCATTTT. This codes for CATSRVLNQPQHF.

This rearrangement joins TRBV6-5 to TRBJ2-3, with D possibly matching TRBD1 (6 bases). CDR1 and CDR2 from the germline V gene are MNHEY and SVGAGI. The length of the CDR3 is 14 residues. Trimming shortened V by 7 bases and J by 4 bases, and 15 bases separated the two germline ends. CDR3 loop: CASKVSQGSDTQYF. The DNA of the CDR3 is TGTGCCAGCAAGGTTTCTCAGGGGTCAGATACGCAGTATTTT.

The chain carries TRBV27 and TRBJ1-6, with D uncertain. This CDR3 is 14 amino acids long. The V gene lost 5 bases and the J gene lost 9 bases, with 14 bases spanning the gap. Germline V gene data show CDR1 as MNHEY and CDR2 as SMNVEV (reference sequence). The CDR3 DNA is TGTGCCAGCAGTCCCGGGTATCCTGGTTCACCCCTCCACTTT. Its protein is CASSPGYPGSPLHF.

The chain uses TRBV9 and TRBJ2-3; D possibly corresponds to TRBD1 (6 bases). Per germline, CDR1 SGDLS and CDR2 YYNGEE. CDR3 size: 15 residues. Trimming took off 1 base at V and 6 bases at J, with 15 bases between the two ends. CDR3: CASSVQGIQGDTQYF. CDR3 coding DNA: TGTGCCAGCAGCGTACAGGGGATCCAGGGGGATACGCAGTATTTT. Looking up the rest from reference TRBV9 and TRBJ2-3 gives the full variable domain: DSGVTQTPKHLITATGQRVTLRCSPRSGDLSVYWYQQSLDQGLQFLIQYYNGEERAKGNILERFSAQQFPDLHSELNLSSLELGDSALYFCASSVQGIQGDTQYFGPGTRLTVL.

V gene TRBV30 combines with J gene TRBJ2-7; D possibly corresponds to TRBD2 (7 bases). The CDR3 length is 15 residues. Between the trimmed V and J ends, which lost 4 bases and 4 bases, there was a span of 20 bases. Per the germline V gene, CDR1 is GTSNPN and CDR2 is SVGIG (reference sequence). The DNA for the CDR3 is TGTGCCTGGACTCCCGAGGGGGGGCCATGGTACGAGCAGTACTTC. Translated, it gives CAWTPEGGPWYEQYF.

The gene calls are TRBV7-9 and TRBJ1-3; TRBD1 might be the D (5 bases). V gave up 3 bases and J gave up 2 bases, with 8 bases separating them. This CDR3 contains 14 residues. Looked up from germline, CDR1 is SEHNR and CDR2 is FQNEAQ (reference sequence). This chain's CDR3 is CASSLGGTGNTIYF. The CDR3 DNA reads TGTGCCAGCAGCTTGGGGGGGACTGGAAACACCATATATTTT.

The CDR3 nucleotides are TGTGCCAGCAGCCAGGGCCTCTATGGCTACACCTTC. Translation: CASSQGLYGYTF. The chain joins TRBV11-2 to TRBJ1-2; possible D gene TRBD1, 5 bases. The germline CDR1 and CDR2 sequences are SGHAT and FQNNGV. V dropped 5 bases and J dropped 4 bases, with 8 bases sitting between them. This CDR3 contains 12 residues.

The chain carries TRBV6-5 and TRBJ1-5, with TRBD1 identical over 7 bases. The CDR3 has 14 residues. Germline CDR1 is MNHEY and CDR2 is SVGAGI. Losses at the gene ends were 8 bases for V and 4 bases for J; bases not matched to a gene: 8. This chain's CDR3 is CASSIGTENQPQHF. The CDR3 DNA sequence: TGTGCCAGCTCCATAGGGACAGAAAATCAGCCCCAGCATTTT.

V is TRBV5-6 and J is TRBJ2-7; D gene ambiguous. This CDR3 is 13 amino acids long. The V end lost 0 bases, the J end lost 3 bases, and 7 bases lay between the germline ends. The germline V gene has CDR1 SGHDT and CDR2 YYEEEE. The CDR3 DNA reads TGTGCCAGCAGCTTGGCCGCCAGCTACGAGCAGTACTTC. It translates to CASSLAASYEQYF.

The CDR3 DNA reads TGTGCCAGCAGCTTAGTCCGGGGAGGGCCCACTGAAGCTTTCTTT. The encoded protein is CASSLVRGGPTEAFF. V is TRBV11-2 and J is TRBJ1-1, with D hard to call. The length of the CDR3 is 15 residues. Germline V gene lookup returns CDR1 SGHAT and CDR2 FQNNGV. The V and J ends lost 1 base and 4 bases respectively, with 13 bases between them. The whole variable domain, remainder taken from reference TRBV11-2 and TRBJ1-1, is EAGVAQSPRYKIIEKRQSVAFWCNPISGHATLYWYQQILGQGPKLLIQFQNNGVVDDSQLPKDRFSAERLKGVDSTLKIQPAKLEDSAVYLCASSLVRGGPTEAFFGQGTRLTVV.

This sequence joins TRBV11-2 and TRBJ2-1; D gene ambiguous. Germline-derived CDR1 and CDR2 are SGHAT and FQNNGV. The CDR3 runs 15 residues. Trimming took 1 base from V and 3 from J, leaving 10 bases between them. DNA for the CDR3: TGTGCCAGCAGCTTAGTTAATCTGGGCTACAATGAGCAGTTCTTC. Translation: CASSLVNLGYNEQFF. Combining the CDR3 with reference TRBV11-2 and TRBJ2-1 gives the whole variable domain EAGVAQSPRYKIIEKRQSVAFWCNPISGHATLYWYQQILGQGPKLLIQFQNNGVVDDSQLPKDRFSAERLKGVDSTLKIQPAKLEDSAVYLCASSLVNLGYNEQFFGPGTRLTVL.

This clone was observed a few times. The chain couples TRBV5-4 to TRBJ1-2, with D possibly TRBD1 on 5 matching bases. This CDR3 comprises 11 residues. The V end lost 6 bases, the J end lost 5 bases, and 8 bases lay between the germline ends. The V gene's germline CDR1 is SGHNT and CDR2 YYREEE (reference sequence). The CDR3 DNA follows: TGTGCCAGCACCGACAGATATGGCTACACCTTC. Encoded protein: CASTDRYGYTF.

V is TRBV11-3 and J is TRBJ2-1; 7 nucleotides match TRBD1. The CDR3 length is 16 residues. J was trimmed by 3 bases and V by 5 bases; bases with no gene match: 10. CDR1 and CDR2 (germline): SGHNT, YENEEA. The CDR3 DNA reads TGTGCCAGCAGCCCAGACACCGGGACAGACTACAATGAGCAGTTCTTC. Residues: CASSPDTGTDYNEQFF.

This clone showed up just a few times. This chain joins TRBV10-3 and TRBJ2-7; 7 bases match TRBD1. Germline V gene data show CDR1 as ENHRY and CDR2 as SYGVKD. V shed 0 bases, J shed 2 bases, and the junction held 7 bases outside the gene matches. This CDR3 comprises 16 residues. The CDR3 loop is CAISESIGTEAYEQYF. As DNA, the CDR3 is TGTGCCATCAGTGAGTCAATTGGGACAGAGGCCTACGAGCAGTACTTC.

The chain links TRBV5-6 to TRBJ1-1; the D gene is possibly TRBD1 (5 bases). The V and J ends lost 5 bases and 2 bases respectively, with 13 bases between them. Germline V gene sequence: CDR1 SGHDT, CDR2 YYEEEE. The CDR3 is made up of 14 amino acids. The CDR3 nucleotides are TGTGCCAGCAGGACCCGAGGGGTTAACACTGAAGCTTTCTTT. Its protein is CASRTRGVNTEAFF.